The rows below give T cell receptor beta chains drawn from one sample of a study of regulatory T cells in long-lasting Graves disease. Using its own MiXCR run on the multiplex PCR reads, TCRdb lists one record per CDR3 protein. The sample yields approximately 380,000 distinct CDR3 sequences, less than 25% seen once. The starting material was peripheral blood mononuclear cells (PBMCs), obtained when the disease was refractory, from a patient treated with antithyroid drugs. The receptors were sampled from a female donor with Graves disease. Both conserved end residues are part of each CDR3.

v_call: TRBV28; j_call: TRBJ1-1; cdr3_aa: CASSLKRSGAFF
v_call: TRBV10-2; j_call: TRBJ2-7; cdr3_aa: CASRTTSGGSYEQYF
v_call: TRBV19; j_call: TRBJ1-5; cdr3_aa: CASMQGGAGNFAQHF
v_call: TRBV7-9; j_call: TRBJ2-7; cdr3_aa: CASSSFPTPAEQYF
v_call: TRBV20-1; j_call: TRBJ2-7; cdr3_aa: CSARDPGLTGVYEQYF
v_call: TRBV12-3/TRBV12-4; j_call: TRBJ2-2; cdr3_aa: CASRTGSGELFF
v_call: TRBV27; j_call: TRBJ1-1; cdr3_aa: CASQGNLRTEAFF
v_call: TRBV28; j_call: TRBJ2-4; cdr3_aa: CASSLLGAVAKNIQYF
v_call: TRBV15; j_call: TRBJ2-3; cdr3_aa: CATGTSGLTDTQYF
v_call: TRBV4-3; j_call: TRBJ2-5; cdr3_aa: CASSQEQGAQETQYF
v_call: TRBV14; j_call: TRBJ2-5; cdr3_aa: CASSSGTPETQYF
v_call: TRBV25-1; j_call: TRBJ2-7; cdr3_aa: CASTRTGALSEQYF
v_call: TRBV5-6; j_call: TRBJ1-2; cdr3_aa: CASSLGVPNYGYTF
v_call: TRBV5-1; j_call: TRBJ1-2; cdr3_aa: CASSLGTNGYTF
v_call: TRBV19; j_call: TRBJ1-1; cdr3_aa: CASSIQGAPSEAFF
v_call: TRBV30; j_call: TRBJ2-7; cdr3_aa: CAWSSGQGALEEKYF
v_call: TRBV6-1; j_call: TRBJ2-7; cdr3_aa: CASAPFGSENVEQYF
v_call: TRBV20-1; j_call: TRBJ1-2; cdr3_aa: CSAEWVGTNYGHTF
v_call: TRBV28; j_call: TRBJ1-3; cdr3_aa: CASRTGTARGNTIYF
v_call: TRBV2; j_call: TRBJ2-7; cdr3_aa: CASSDQVTIDEQYF
v_call: TRBV12-3/TRBV12-4; j_call: TRBJ1-2; cdr3_aa: CASSLGGRQGVYGYTF
v_call: TRBV11-1; j_call: TRBJ2-5; cdr3_aa: CASSLLRASQETQYF